Below, 10 T cell receptor beta chains from the same sample are listed, as sequenced in a study of lymphopenia after photon versus proton radiotherapy. Libraries were prepared by immunoSEQ multiplex PCR; TCRdb keeps only in-frame clonotypes and omits some of them. The sample contains 150,000 or so clones, approximately 86% of which appear only once. This sample comprised peripheral blood, obtained from a patient treated with photon-based radiotherapy. These receptors came from a man aged 50-59 years with gastric cancer.

The CDR3 spells CASRVFLLAGEGEQFF. CDR3 DNA sequence: TGTGCCAGCAGAGTTTTCCTACTAGCGGGAGAAGGGGAGCAGTTCTTC. The gene calls are TRBV27 and TRBJ2-1; 11 bases are a match to TRBD2. The V segment lost 6 bases and the J segment 10 bases; nucleotides outside the gene matches: 14. Germline CDR1 and CDR2: MNHEY and SMNVEV (reference sequence). There are 16 residues in the CDR3.

The J gene is TRBJ2-1, the V gene TRBV11-2, with D possibly TRBD2 on 6 matching bases. Per germline, CDR1 SGHAT and CDR2 FQNNGV. CDR3 length: 15 amino acids. V dropped 4 bases and J dropped 10 bases, with 20 bases sitting between them. Written as DNA, the CDR3 is TGTGCCAGCAGCTACCAGGACTACCGACTAGGGGAGCAGTTCTTC. It translates to CASSYQDYRLGEQFF.

The chain couples TRBV10-1 to TRBJ2-5; D might be TRBD1 (6 bases). The germline V and J ends were trimmed by 0 bases and 7 bases, with 12 bases remaining between them. The CDR3 runs 14 residues. In germline, CDR1 is WNHNN, CDR2 SYGVQD (reference sequence). The CDR3 DNA sequence: TGCGCCAGCAGTGAGTCGGGGACAAAAGGGACCCAGTACTTC. Its protein product is CASSESGTKGTQYF.

This clone showed up just a few times. The chain is built from TRBV19 and TRBJ1-2; unclear D gene. This CDR3 has 13 amino acids. Trimming removed 3 bases at V and 0 bases at J, with 5 bases between. From germline, CDR1 is LNHDA and CDR2 SQIVND (reference sequence). DNA of the CDR3: TGTGCCAGTAGTATTGTCGCTAACTATGGCTACACCTTC. Protein sequence: CASSIVANYGYTF. Drawing the rest from reference TRBV19 and TRBJ1-2, the complete variable domain is DGGITQSPKYLFRKEGQNVTLSCEQNLNHDAMYWYRQDPGQGLRLIYYSQIVNDFQKGDIAEGYSVSREKKESFPLTVTSAQKNPTAFYLCASSIVANYGYTFGSGTRLTVV.

This sequence joins TRBV10-3 and TRBJ2-1; the match to TRBD2 covers 9 bases. Germline V CDR1 and CDR2: ENHRY, SYGVKD. V trimming: 2 bases; J trimming: 6 bases; junction bases outside the gene matches: 8. The CDR3 extends over 16 amino acids. CDR3 sequence: CAISEPGLAGSNEQFF. The CDR3 nucleotides are TGTGCCATCAGTGAGCCCGGGCTAGCGGGGAGCAATGAGCAGTTCTTC.

The rearrangement joins TRBV9 to TRBJ2-3; possible D gene TRBD2, 5 bases. The CDR3 has 15 residues. Germline assignment: CDR1 SGDLS and CDR2 YYNGEE. V dropped 0 bases and J dropped 6 bases, with 14 bases sitting between them. The CDR3 region is CASSVGRGGVDTQYF. The CDR3 DNA follows: TGTGCCAGCAGCGTAGGACGAGGAGGAGTCGATACGCAGTATTTT.

The gene calls are TRBV9 and TRBJ2-2; possibly TRBD2 for D (5 bases). Trimming pared 2 bases from V and 6 bases from J, leaving 14 bases between. This CDR3 contains 15 residues. Germline V gene sequence: CDR1 SGDLS, CDR2 YYNGEE. CDR3 sequence (DNA): TGTGCCAGCAGCGTCGAGGGAATGCGGGCCGGGGAGCTGTTTTTT. Encoded protein: CASSVEGMRAGELFF.

CDR3 protein: CAAGLPGPGELFF. The CDR3 nucleotides read TGTGCCGCCGGGCTCCCCGGTCCCGGGGAGCTGTTTTTT. The J gene is TRBJ2-2, the V gene TRBV28, with D unclear. Between the trimmed V and J ends, which lost 11 bases and 6 bases, there was a span of 16 bases. CDR1 and CDR2 from the germline V gene are MDHEN and SYDVKM. The CDR3 length is 13 residues.

This sequence joins TRBV11-2 and TRBJ1-1; D might be TRBD1 (5 bases). CDR3 size: 14 residues. With 3 bases removed from V and 2 bases from J, the gap between germline ends came to 10 bases. Germline V lookup: CDR1 SGHAT, CDR2 FQNNGV. CDR3 in DNA: TGTGCCAGCAGCTTTCGACAGACTAACACTGAAGCTTTCTTT. It translates to CASSFRQTNTEAFF.

The chain is built from TRBV7-9 and TRBJ1-5; D is uncertain. V shed 3 bases and J shed 3 bases, with 9 bases lying between them. Germline assignment: CDR1 SEHNR and CDR2 FQNEAQ (reference sequence). The CDR3 loop spans 14 amino acids. The CDR3 spells CASSLDRYNQPQHF. The CDR3 region has the DNA TGTGCCAGCAGCTTGGACCGTTACAATCAGCCCCAGCATTTT. Full variable domain (remainder filled in from reference TRBV7-9 and TRBJ1-5): DTGVSQNPRHKITKRGQNVTFRCDPISEHNRLYWYRQTLGQGPEFLTYFQNEAQLEKSRLLSDRFSAERPKGSFSTLEIQRTEQGDSAMYLCASSLDRYNQPQHFGDGTRLSIL.